The entry that follows covers one T cell receptor beta chain sequence. The ends lost 5 bases at V and 5 bases at J; junction bases unmatched: 9. The CDR3 has 15 residues. Germline CDR1 reads SNHLY; CDR2 reads FYNNEI. The source of the sample is a study of shared clonotypes between healthy human individuals. What was sequenced on ten immunoSEQ deep assay plates was unsorted PBMC DNA. Using immunoSEQ multiplex PCR, the repertoire was profiled, and TCRdb retains in-frame clones only, with some absent. The sample holds 400,000 to 500,000 clones; over 60% are singletons and the top ten take about an eighth.

The receptor's source is a woman between 40 and 55 years old in good health. Some clones in this sample may be carry-over from other donors' samples. The V call is TRBV2, the J call TRBJ2-5; 9 bases are a match to TRBD2. The source material was PBMCs. The CDR3 DNA reads as TGTGCCAGCAGTTTCCTTAGCGGGAGTTGGGAGACCCAGTACTTC. Its translation is CASSFLSGSWETQYF.